This T cell receptor (beta chain) was identified during a study of Tregs in tolerant kidney transplant recipients. Study results and caveats: In tolerant patients, donor-specific Tregs outgrew total Tregs, suggesting antigen-driven expansion.

V was clipped by 5 bases and J by 6 bases, with 22 bases between them. CDR3 size: 16 residues. Germline V gene lookup returns CDR1 MNHEY and CDR2 SMNVEV (reference sequence). With respect to this clone: Its antigen is as yet unknown.

Profiled with immunoSEQ multiplex PCR; TCRdb holds only in-frame clones, not every one. Of about 69,000 clones detected, roughly nine tenths appear once; the ten largest clones hold approximately 0.39%. CD4+CD25+CD127- Tregs, CD4+CD25- non-Tregs, CD4 and CD8 cells were sorted. This specimen was CD4+ T cells from blood, taken before the transplant. This chain uses TRBV27 with TRBJ2-5, with a tentative D call TRBD1 (5 bases). The TCR originated in a human donor who received a combined kidney and bone marrow transplant. In DNA form, the CDR3 reads TGTGCCAGCAGTGCCGCCTTGAGGCAGGGTATTCAGACCCAGTACTTC. Translating it yields CASSAALRQGIQTQYF.